Here is one T cell receptor (beta chain) with its context. Antigen: not known. This specimen belongs to a study of T cell repertoires and HLA-DP antigens. Study summary: Donor ages ranged from 18-to-29 to 60-to-69; two men, one woman. Pre-culture CD4+ samples used about 1,100 ng DNA versus around 220 ng for CD137+CD4+ sorts.

Deletions cut 3 bases from V and 3 bases from J, with 11 bases between. Germline CDR1 and CDR2: MDHEN and SYDVKM. The CDR3 contains 14 residues. Negative selection yielded untouched CD4+ T cells of average about 98% purity. CD4+ T cells were isolated untouched, 95% to 98% pure. Clones were sequenced by immunoSEQ multiplex PCR, and TCRdb holds only the in-frame ones, with some missing. Among some 110,000 clones, around 93% were seen once, and the ten largest hold about 0.27%. The V and J genes are TRBV28 and TRBJ1-1; weak D call: TRBD1 (6 bases). The receptor was derived from a woman younger than 30 in good health and CMV-seronegative. Sequencing was performed on CD4+ T cells from PBMCs. This chain's CDR3 is CASSLIGGYTEAFF. CDR3 nucleotide sequence: TGTGCCAGCAGTTTGATTGGGGGCTACACTGAAGCTTTCTTT.